These T cell receptor beta chains were read from a single sample in a study of blood T cell repertoires in COVID-19. Using immunoSEQ multiplex PCR, the repertoire was profiled, and TCRdb retains in-frame clones only, with some absent. The table lists around 120,000 clones, around 90% of them singletons. The sequenced sample was peripheral blood. The receptors were gathered from a human donor in a cohort sampled during active COVID-19. Each CDR3 is given with its conserved first and last residue. A D gene is named only where the DNA matches it firmly. Some rows have no size entry. The others give once, few or many, or a class for an expanded clone.

TRBD1	TRBV5-5	NA	TRBJ2-6	CASNKDRGSGANVLTF	TGTGCCAGCAACAAAGACAGGGGTAGTGGGGCCAACGTCCTGACTTTC
NA	TRBV7-7	NA	TRBJ1-3	CASSFAGVPGNTIYF	TGTGCTAGCAGCTTCGCAGGGGTGCCTGGAAACACCATATATTTT
NA	TRBV29-1	NA	TRBJ2-7	CSVVTQGDEQYF	TGCAGCGTTGTTACACAGGGTGACGAGCAGTACTTC
NA	TRBV7-7	NA	TRBJ2-2	CASSPSGLLNTGELFF	TGTGCTAGCAGCCCCTCGGGACTCTTGAACACCGGGGAGCTGTTTTTT
NA	TRBV7-9	NA	TRBJ2-7	CASSLDLSASEQYF	TGTGCCAGCAGCTTAGATTTAAGCGCTTCCGAGCAGTACTTC
TRBD2	TRBV9	NA	TRBJ2-7	CASSPRASGTYEQYF	TGTGCCAGCAGCCCACGAGCTAGCGGGACCTACGAGCAGTACTTC
NA	TRBV5-1	once	TRBJ2-7	CASSLSQGYEQYF	TGCGCCAGCAGCTTAAGTCAGGGCTACGAGCAGTACTTC
TRBD2	TRBV11-2	NA	TRBJ2-2	CASSSGTSAFANTGELFF	TGTGCCAGCAGCTCCGGGACTAGTGCGTTTGCGAACACCGGGGAGCTGTTTTTT
NA	TRBV7-6	NA	TRBJ2-7	CASSFHRDSQYEQYF	TGTGCCAGCAGCTTTCACCGGGACTCACAATACGAGCAGTACTTC
TRBD2	TRBV2	NA	TRBJ2-1	CASSVGLAGDRGPFF	TGTGCCAGCAGTGTTGGACTAGCGGGAGACAGGGGCCCGTTCTTC
NA	TRBV28	NA	TRBJ2-5	CASSLGGGEETQYF	TGTGCCAGCAGTTTGGGGGGAGGCGAAGAGACCCAGTACTTC
TRBD1	TRBV19	NA	TRBJ2-3	CASSIGTGTNTDTQYF	TGTGCCAGTAGTATCGGGACAGGGACAAACACAGATACGCAGTATTTT
TRBD1	TRBV27	once	TRBJ1-6	CASKTGGGSPLHF	TGTGCCAGCAAGACAGGGGGCGGTTCACCCCTCCACTTT
TRBD2	TRBV15	NA	TRBJ2-3	CATSRISGSGTDTQYF	TGTGCCACCAGCAGAATTAGCGGGAGTGGCACAGATACGCAGTATTTT
NA	TRBV7-9	NA	TRBJ1-1	CASSLEWRHTEAFF	TGTGCCAGCAGCTTAGAATGGCGGCACACTGAAGCTTTCTTT
TRBD2	TRBV28	NA	TRBJ2-1	CATALAGGEKFF	TGTGCCACCGCACTAGCGGGAGGAGAAAAGTTCTTC
TRBD1	TRBV10-3	NA	TRBJ2-3	CATNTGGFFDTQYF	TGTGCCACCAATACAGGGGGGTTTTTCGATACGCAGTATTTT
NA	TRBV18	NA	TRBJ1-1	CASSSELNTEAFF	TGTGCCAGCTCATCGGAACTAAACACTGAAGCTTTCTTT
NA	TRBV12-3/TRBV12-4	NA	TRBJ1-6	CASSLTGDSPLHF	TGTGCCAGCAGTTTGACAGGAGATTCACCCCTCCACTTT
NA	TRBV5-4	NA	TRBJ2-7	CASSLGSSYEQYF	TGTGCCAGCAGCTTGGGCAGCTCCTACGAGCAGTACTTC
NA	TRBV2	NA	TRBJ2-7	CASSAAALGQSYEQYF	TGTGCCAGCAGTGCGGCAGCACTGGGGCAGTCCTACGAGCAGTACTTC
NA	TRBV19	NA	TRBJ2-1	CASSINIAAYNEQFF	TGTGCCAGTAGTATCAATATAGCAGCCTACAATGAGCAGTTCTTC
TRBD2	TRBV30	few	TRBJ2-7	CAWSWISEREEVYEQYF	TGTGCCTGGAGTTGGATTAGCGAGCGGGAGGAAGTATACGAGCAGTACTTC
TRBD1	TRBV30	once	TRBJ1-4	CAWSPDRVGEKLFF	TGTGCCTGGAGTCCCGACAGGGTAGGTGAAAAACTGTTTTTT
NA	TRBV28	NA	TRBJ2-2	CASRPQQGQHTGELFF	TGTGCCAGCAGGCCTCAACAGGGCCAGCACACCGGGGAGCTGTTTTTT
NA	TRBV6-5	NA	TRBJ2-7	CAGGNGYEQYF	TGTGCAGGAGGGAATGGGTACGAGCAGTACTTC
TRBD1	TRBV3-1/TRBV3-2	NA	TRBJ2-2	CASRLTGTGKAGELFF	TGTGCCAGCAGGTTAACCGGGACAGGGAAGGCCGGGGAGCTGTTTTTT
TRBD2	TRBV11-2	NA	TRBJ2-1	CASSFRAGLDNEQFF	TGTGCCAGCAGCTTTCGGGCAGGACTAGACAATGAGCAGTTCTTC
TRBD1	TRBV5-4	few	TRBJ1-1	CASSPLDREGTEAFF	TGTGCCAGCAGTCCATTGGACAGGGAGGGGACTGAAGCTTTCTTT
TRBD2	TRBV5-1	NA	TRBJ2-3	CASSLELAGVGTDTQYF	TGCGCCAGCAGCTTGGAACTAGCGGGAGTCGGCACAGATACGCAGTATTTT
NA	TRBV28	NA	TRBJ2-3	CASSSRLRTDTQYF	TGTGCCAGCAGTTCCAGGCTACGCACAGATACGCAGTATTTT
NA	TRBV11-2	NA	TRBJ2-7	CASSKGGGFYEQYF	TGTGCCAGCAGCAAGGGAGGGGGATTCTACGAGCAGTACTTC
NA	TRBV7-8	NA	TRBJ2-4	CASSRNRALAKNIQYF	TGTGCCAGCAGCAGAAACAGGGCACTAGCCAAAAACATTCAGTACTTC